Each of the 7 T cell receptor beta chains below was sequenced from the same sample in a study of T cells after yellow fever vaccination (dated by TCRdb to between 2018 and 2020). To prepare the library, 5' RACE was applied. Reads for this sample came from an Illumina HiSeq 2500. TCRdb reanalyzed the raw reads on its own, using fastp at Q25 for trimming and MiXCR for clone calling, and kept in-frame beta chains. Rows with a matching CDR3 protein are joined into one entry that keeps the most common DNA and genes. Recorded for this sample are about 260,000 distinct CDR3 sequences; 10% to 15% of them occurred a single time. About 0.51% of the sample belongs to the ten largest clones. Reading the label with the study, this specimen's treatment or condition is: live attenuated yellow fever vaccine strain. Sample: CD4+ T cells sorted from PBMCs, taken 45 days after the yellow fever booster vaccination. The receptors here all came from a young man who received the YFV17D yellow fever vaccine.

V gene TRBV29-1 combines with J gene TRBJ1-3; D gene uncertain. Trimming took 6 bases from V and 4 from J, leaving 10 bases between them. The germline V gene has CDR1 SQVTM and CDR2 ANQGSEA. The CDR3 is 12 amino acids. The CDR3 DNA reads TGCAGCGTAAATACCGAGGGAAACACCATATATTTT. This gives the protein CSVNTEGNTIYF.

The genes are TRBV6-1 and TRBJ2-5, with D unclear. The CDR3 is 13 amino acids. CDR1 is MNHNS and CDR2 is SASEGT in the germline V gene. DNA for the CDR3: TGTGGCTCTCGGGTGGGCGAAGGAGAGACCCAGTACTTC. Protein product: CGSRVGEGETQYF.

This clonotype has more than one count but fewer than ten. V is TRBV5-1 and J is TRBJ2-5, with a weak D call TRBD2 (5 bases). V lost 7 bases and J 5 bases, leaving 12 bases between the germline ends. There are 12 residues in the CDR3. Germline V CDR1 and CDR2: SGHRS, YFSETQ. Here the CDR3 reads CASAGVSETQYF. The DNA of the CDR3 is TGCGCCAGCGCCGGGGTCTCGGAGACCCAGTACTTC.

The genes are TRBV4-3 and TRBJ2-3, with D tentatively TRBD1 (6 bases). The germline V gene encodes CDR1 LGHNA and CDR2 YSLEER. Trimming pared 2 bases from V and 5 bases from J, leaving 17 bases between. The CDR3 is made up of 16 amino acids. The CDR3 region has the DNA TGCGCCAGCAGCCAAACTCAGGGGATGAGAGGAGATACGCAGTATTTT. Amino acids: CASSQTQGMRGDTQYF.

The gene calls are TRBV28 and TRBJ1-6; 9 bases line up with TRBD1. V lost 6 bases, J lost 7 bases, and 10 bases stayed unmatched. The CDR3 is 16 residues long. Per the germline V gene, CDR1 is MDHEN and CDR2 is SYDVKM. CDR3 region: CASRTGGSATNSPLHF. The CDR3, as DNA: TGTGCCAGCAGAACAGGGGGCTCAGCCACCAATTCACCCCTCCACTTT.

The chain combines TRBV7-9 with TRBJ1-2, with D possibly being TRBD1 (6 bases). V lost 5 bases, J lost 4 bases, and 14 bases lay in between. Germline CDR1 is SEHNR and CDR2 is FQNEAQ (reference sequence). This CDR3 contains 14 residues. In nucleotides, the CDR3 is TGTGCCAGCAGCCCCACAGGGTATGCCTATGGCTACACCTTC. Protein sequence: CASSPTGYAYGYTF.

J is TRBJ2-1 and V is TRBV5-1; 13 positions match TRBD2. The germline CDR1 and CDR2 sequences are SGHRS and YFSETQ. The junction had 8 bases not matched to a gene; V was cut back by 4 bases and J by 7 bases. The CDR3 is 16 amino acids. CDR3 region: CASSLWTSGSMNEQFF. The DNA of the CDR3 is TGCGCCAGCAGCCTTTGGACTAGCGGGAGTATGAATGAGCAGTTCTTC.